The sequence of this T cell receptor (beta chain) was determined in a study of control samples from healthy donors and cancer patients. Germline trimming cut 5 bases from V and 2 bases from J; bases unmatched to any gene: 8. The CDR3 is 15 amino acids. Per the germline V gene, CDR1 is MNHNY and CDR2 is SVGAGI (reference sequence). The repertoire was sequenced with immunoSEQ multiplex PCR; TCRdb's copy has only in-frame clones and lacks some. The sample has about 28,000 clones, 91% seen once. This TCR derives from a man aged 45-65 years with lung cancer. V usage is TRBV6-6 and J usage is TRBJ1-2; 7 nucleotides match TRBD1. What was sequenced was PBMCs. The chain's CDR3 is CASSLGEGANYGYTF. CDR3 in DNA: TGTGCCAGCAGTCTTGGGGAGGGGGCGAACTATGGCTACACCTTC.